This T cell receptor beta chain emerged from a study of blood T cell repertoires in COVID-19. This CDR3 has 13 amino acids. CDR1 and CDR2 (germline): MDHEN, SYDVKM. V gave up 8 bases and J gave up 9 bases; unmatched junction bases: 9. TCRdb's copy holds only in-frame clones and misses some; the assay was immunoSEQ multiplex PCR. The sample lists approximately 300,000 clones; 85% to 90% were seen once. The sequenced sample consisted of PBMCs or T cells enriched from blood (not recorded which). The clonotype was recovered from a woman aged 25 to 39 who had recovered from COVID-19. The V call is TRBV28, the J call TRBJ2-4, with TRBD2 matching 8 bases. CDR3 loop: CASQAGDGSIQYF. The CDR3 DNA follows: TGTGCCAGCCAAGCGGGAGACGGGAGCATTCAGTACTTC.